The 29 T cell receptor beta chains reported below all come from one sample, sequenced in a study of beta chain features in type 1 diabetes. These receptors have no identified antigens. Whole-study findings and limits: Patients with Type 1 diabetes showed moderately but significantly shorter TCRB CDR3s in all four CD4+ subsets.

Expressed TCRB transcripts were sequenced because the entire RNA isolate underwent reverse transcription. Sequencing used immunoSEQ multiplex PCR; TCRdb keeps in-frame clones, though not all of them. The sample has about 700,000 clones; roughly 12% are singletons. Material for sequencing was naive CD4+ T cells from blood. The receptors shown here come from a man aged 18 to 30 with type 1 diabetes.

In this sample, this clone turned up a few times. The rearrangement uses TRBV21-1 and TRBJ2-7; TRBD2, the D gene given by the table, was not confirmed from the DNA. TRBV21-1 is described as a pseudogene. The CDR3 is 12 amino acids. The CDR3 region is CASLPSSYEQYF. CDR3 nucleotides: TGTGCCAGCCTACCTAGCTCCTACGAGCAGTACTTC.

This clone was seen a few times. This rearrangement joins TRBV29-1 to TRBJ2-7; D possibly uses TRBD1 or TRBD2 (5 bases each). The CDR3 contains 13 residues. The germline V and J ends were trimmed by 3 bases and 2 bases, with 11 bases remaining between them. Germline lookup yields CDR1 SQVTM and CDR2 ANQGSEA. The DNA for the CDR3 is TGCAGCGTTGAGGGACCGAGTCCCTACGAGCAGTACTTC. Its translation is CSVEGPSPYEQYF.

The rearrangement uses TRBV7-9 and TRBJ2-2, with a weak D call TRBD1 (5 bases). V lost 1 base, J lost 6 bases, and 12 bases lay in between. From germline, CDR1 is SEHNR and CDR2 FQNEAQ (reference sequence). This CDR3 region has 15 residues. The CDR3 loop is CASSLGRAAPGELFF. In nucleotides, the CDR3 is TGTGCCAGCAGCTTAGGCAGGGCTGCTCCCGGGGAGCTGTTTTTT.

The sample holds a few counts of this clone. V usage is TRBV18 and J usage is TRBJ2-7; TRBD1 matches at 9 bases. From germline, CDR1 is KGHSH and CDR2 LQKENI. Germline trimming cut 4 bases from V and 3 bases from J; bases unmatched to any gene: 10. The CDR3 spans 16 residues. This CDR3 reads CASSRASGTGNYEQYF. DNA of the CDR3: TGTGCCAGCTCACGTGCCTCCGGGACAGGGAACTACGAGCAGTACTTC.

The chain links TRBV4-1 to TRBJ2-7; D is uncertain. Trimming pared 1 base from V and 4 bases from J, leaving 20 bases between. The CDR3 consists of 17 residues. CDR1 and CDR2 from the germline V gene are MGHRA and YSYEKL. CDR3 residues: CASSQVSGPHNPYEQYF. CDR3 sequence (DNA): TGCGCCAGCAGCCAAGTTAGTGGACCCCACAACCCTTACGAGCAGTACTTC.

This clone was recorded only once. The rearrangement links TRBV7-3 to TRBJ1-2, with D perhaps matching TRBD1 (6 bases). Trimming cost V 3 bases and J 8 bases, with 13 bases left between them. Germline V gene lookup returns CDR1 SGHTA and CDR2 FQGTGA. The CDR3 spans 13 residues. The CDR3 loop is CASSFESRGGYTF. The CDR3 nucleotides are TGTGCCAGCAGCTTTGAGTCCAGGGGAGGCTACACCTTC.

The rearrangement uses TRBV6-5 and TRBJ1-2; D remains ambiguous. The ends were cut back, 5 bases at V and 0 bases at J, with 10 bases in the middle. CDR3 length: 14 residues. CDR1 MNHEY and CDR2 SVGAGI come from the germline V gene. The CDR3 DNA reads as TGTGCCAGCAGTCTAACTGGGGCTAACTATGGCTACACCTTC. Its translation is CASSLTGANYGYTF.

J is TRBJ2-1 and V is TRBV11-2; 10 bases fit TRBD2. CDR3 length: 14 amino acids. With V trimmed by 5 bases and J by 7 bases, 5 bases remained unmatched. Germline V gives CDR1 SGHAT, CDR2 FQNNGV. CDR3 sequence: CASSPGLALNEQFF. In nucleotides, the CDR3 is TGTGCCAGCAGCCCGGGACTAGCGTTGAATGAGCAGTTCTTC.

The CDR3 region is CSANRAFNEKLFF. CDR3 sequence (DNA): TGCAGCGCCAACAGGGCGTTTAATGAAAAACTGTTTTTT. V usage is TRBV29-1 and J usage is TRBJ1-4, with D perhaps TRBD1 (6 bases). Deletions cut 7 bases from V and 4 bases from J, with 13 bases between. CDR1 is SQVTM, CDR2 ANQGSEA, per germline. The CDR3 sequence is 13 residues long.

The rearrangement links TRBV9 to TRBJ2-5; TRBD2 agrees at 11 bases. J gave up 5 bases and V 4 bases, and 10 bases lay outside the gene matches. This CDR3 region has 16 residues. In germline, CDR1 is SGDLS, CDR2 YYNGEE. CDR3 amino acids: CASSPRLAGQGETQYF. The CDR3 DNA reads TGTGCCAGCAGCCCGAGACTAGCGGGGCAGGGGGAGACCCAGTACTTC.

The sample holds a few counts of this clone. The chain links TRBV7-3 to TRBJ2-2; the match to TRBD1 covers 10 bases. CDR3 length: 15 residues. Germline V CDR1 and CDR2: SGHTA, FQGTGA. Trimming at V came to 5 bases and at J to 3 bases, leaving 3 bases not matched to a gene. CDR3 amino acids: CASSTGTGDTGELFF. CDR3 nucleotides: TGTGCCAGCAGCACAGGGACAGGGGACACCGGGGAGCTGTTTTTT. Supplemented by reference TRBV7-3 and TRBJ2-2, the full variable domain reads GAGVSQTPSNKVTEKGKYVELRCDPISGHTALYWYRQSLGQGPEFLIYFQGTGAADDSGLPNDRFFAVRPEGSVSTLKIQRTERGDSAVYLCASSTGTGDTGELFFGEGSRLTVL.

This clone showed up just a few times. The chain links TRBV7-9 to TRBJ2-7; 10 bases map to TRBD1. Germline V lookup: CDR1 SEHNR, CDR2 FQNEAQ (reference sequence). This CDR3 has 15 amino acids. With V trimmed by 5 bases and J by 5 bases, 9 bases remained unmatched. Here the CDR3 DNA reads TGTGCCAGCAGCCCGAAGGGACAGGGGTCCCACGAGCAGTACTTC. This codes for CASSPKGQGSHEQYF.

CDR3 bases: TGTGCCAGCACTTCCCCGTCGGGGCCCTGGAATGAGCAGTTCTTC. Protein product: CASTSPSGPWNEQFF. The gene calls are TRBV28 and TRBJ2-1; D could derive from TRBD1 or TRBD2 (5 bases each). The ends were cut back, 7 bases at V and 7 bases at J, with 20 bases in the middle. CDR3 size: 15 residues. Germline V gene data show CDR1 as MDHEN and CDR2 as SYDVKM.

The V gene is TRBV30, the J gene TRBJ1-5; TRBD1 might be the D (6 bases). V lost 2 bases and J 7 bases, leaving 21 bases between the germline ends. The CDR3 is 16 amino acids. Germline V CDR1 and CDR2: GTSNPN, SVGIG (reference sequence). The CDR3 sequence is CAWSWQGRPFGQPQHF. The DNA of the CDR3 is TGTGCCTGGAGTTGGCAGGGGAGACCCTTCGGCCAGCCCCAGCATTTT.

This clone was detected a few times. CDR3 region: CASSLGDRSNEKLFF. CDR3 bases: TGTGCCAGCAGCTTGGGGGACCGCTCTAATGAAAAACTGTTTTTT. The chain is built from TRBV7-9 and TRBJ1-4, with D possibly matching TRBD1 (5 bases). Trimming pared 3 bases from V and 3 bases from J, leaving 11 bases between. CDR1 and CDR2 from the germline V gene are SEHNR and FQNEAQ (reference sequence). The length of the CDR3 is 15 residues.

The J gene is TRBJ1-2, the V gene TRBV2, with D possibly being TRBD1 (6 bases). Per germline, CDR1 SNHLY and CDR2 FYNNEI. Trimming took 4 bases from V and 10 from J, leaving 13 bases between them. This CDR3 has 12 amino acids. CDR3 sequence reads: CASSGQERFYTF. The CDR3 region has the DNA TGTGCCAGCAGTGGACAGGAGAGGTTCTACACCTTC.

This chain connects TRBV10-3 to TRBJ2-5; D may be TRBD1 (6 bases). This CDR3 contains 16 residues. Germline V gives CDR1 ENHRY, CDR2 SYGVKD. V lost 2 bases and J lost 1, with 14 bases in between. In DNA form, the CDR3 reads TGTGCCATCAGTGAGACGCAGGGGACGGGCCAAGAGACCCAGTACTTC. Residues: CAISETQGTGQETQYF.

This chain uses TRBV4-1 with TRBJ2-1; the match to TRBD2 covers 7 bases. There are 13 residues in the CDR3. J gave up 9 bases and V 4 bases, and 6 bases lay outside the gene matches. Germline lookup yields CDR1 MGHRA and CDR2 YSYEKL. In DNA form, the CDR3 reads TGCGCCAGCAGCCCAGCGGGGCTCGGTGAGCAGTTCTTC. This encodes CASSPAGLGEQFF.

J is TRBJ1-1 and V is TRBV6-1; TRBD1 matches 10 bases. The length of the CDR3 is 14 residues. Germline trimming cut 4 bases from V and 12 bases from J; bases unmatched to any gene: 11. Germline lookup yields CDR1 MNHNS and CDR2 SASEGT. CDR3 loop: CASSATGTGERTFF. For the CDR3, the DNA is TGTGCCAGCAGTGCTACCGGGACAGGGGAGAGAACTTTCTTT.

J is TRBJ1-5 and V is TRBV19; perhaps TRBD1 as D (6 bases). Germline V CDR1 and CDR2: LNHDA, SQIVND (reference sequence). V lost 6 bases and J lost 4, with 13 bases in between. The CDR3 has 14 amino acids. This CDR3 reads CASSPGHGNQPQHF. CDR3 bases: TGTGCCAGTAGCCCGGGACACGGTAATCAGCCCCAGCATTTT.

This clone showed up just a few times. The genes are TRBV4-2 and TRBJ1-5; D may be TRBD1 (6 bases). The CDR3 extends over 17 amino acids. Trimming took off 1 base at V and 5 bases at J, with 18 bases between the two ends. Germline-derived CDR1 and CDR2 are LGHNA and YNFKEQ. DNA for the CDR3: TGTGCCAGCAGCCAAGTGTCCGCAGGGGTGGTAGATCAGCCCCAGCATTTT. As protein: CASSQVSAGVVDQPQHF.

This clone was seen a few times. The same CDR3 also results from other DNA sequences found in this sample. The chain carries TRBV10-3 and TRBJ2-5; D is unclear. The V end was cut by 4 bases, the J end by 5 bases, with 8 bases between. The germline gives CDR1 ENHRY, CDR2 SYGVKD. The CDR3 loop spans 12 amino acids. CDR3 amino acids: CAISGAGETQYF. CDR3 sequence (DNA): TGTGCCATCAGTGGAGCTGGCGAGACCCAGTACTTC.

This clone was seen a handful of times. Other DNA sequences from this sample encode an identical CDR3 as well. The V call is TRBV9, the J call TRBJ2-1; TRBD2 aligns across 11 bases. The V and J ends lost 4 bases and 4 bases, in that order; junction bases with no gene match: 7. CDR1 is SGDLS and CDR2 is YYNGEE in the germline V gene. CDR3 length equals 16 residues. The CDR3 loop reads CASSPTGTSGYNEQFF. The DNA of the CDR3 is TGTGCCAGCAGCCCTACCGGGACTAGCGGATACAATGAGCAGTTCTTC.

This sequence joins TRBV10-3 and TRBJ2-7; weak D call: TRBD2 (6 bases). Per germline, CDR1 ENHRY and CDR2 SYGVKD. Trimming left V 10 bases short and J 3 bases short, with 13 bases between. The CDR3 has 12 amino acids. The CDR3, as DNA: TGTGCCACCAACACCGGGAGCTACGAGCAGTACTTC. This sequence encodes CATNTGSYEQYF.

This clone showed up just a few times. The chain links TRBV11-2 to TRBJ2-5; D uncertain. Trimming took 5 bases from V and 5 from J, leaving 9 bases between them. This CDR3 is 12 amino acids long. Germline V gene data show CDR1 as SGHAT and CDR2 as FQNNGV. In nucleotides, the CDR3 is TGTGCCAGCAGCCCCTTCCGCGAGACCCAGTACTTC. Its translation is CASSPFRETQYF.

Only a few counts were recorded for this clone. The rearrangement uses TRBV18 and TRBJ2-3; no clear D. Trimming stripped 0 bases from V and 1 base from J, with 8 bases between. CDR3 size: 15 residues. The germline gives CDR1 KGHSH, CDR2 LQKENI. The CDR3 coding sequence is TGTGCCAGCTCACCACCATACCCCCGCACAGATACGCAGTATTTT. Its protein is CASSPPYPRTDTQYF.

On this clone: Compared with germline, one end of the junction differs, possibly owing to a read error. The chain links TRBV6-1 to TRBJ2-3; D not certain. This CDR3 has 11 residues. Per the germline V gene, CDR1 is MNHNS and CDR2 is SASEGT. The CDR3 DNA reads TGTGCCAGCAGAGAAGGGATTACGCAGTATTTT. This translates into CASREGITQYF.

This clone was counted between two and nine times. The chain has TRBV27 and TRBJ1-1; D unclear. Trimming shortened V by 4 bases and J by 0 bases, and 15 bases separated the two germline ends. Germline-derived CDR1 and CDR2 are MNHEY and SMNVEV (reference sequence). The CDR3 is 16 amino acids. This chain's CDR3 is CASSSWYEVMNTEAFF. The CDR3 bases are TGTGCCAGCAGTTCGTGGTATGAGGTAATGAACACTGAAGCTTTCTTT.

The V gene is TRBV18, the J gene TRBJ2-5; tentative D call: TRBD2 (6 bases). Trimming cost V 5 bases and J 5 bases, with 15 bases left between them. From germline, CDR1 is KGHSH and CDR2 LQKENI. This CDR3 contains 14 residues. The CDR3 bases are TGTGCCAGCTCATGGATGGTAGGGAGGGAGACCCAGTACTTC. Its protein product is CASSWMVGRETQYF.